This is a list of T cell receptor beta chains from one sample in a study of response to subunit inactivated influenza vaccine. One entry per CDR3 protein results from TCRdb running MiXCR on the RT-PCR reads. This sample has roughly 620,000 distinct CDR3 sequences, with roughly 10% found just once. The data also belong to a second study, concerning T cells expressing NK-cell markers.

The sequences come from PBMCs from blood, collected on the day of vaccination. Receptor source: a man aged 45-65 years who received an inactivated influenza vaccine. Each CDR3 is given without its conserved first and last residue.

CDR3	V	J
ASTQGANTGELF	TRBV19	TRBJ2-2
ATSRELAGALEQY	TRBV15	TRBJ2-7
ASTFARGYGYT	TRBV19	TRBJ1-2
ASGRAGRPNTDTQY	TRBV12-3/TRBV12-4	TRBJ2-3
ASSSVGGHTEAF	TRBV7-2	TRBJ1-1
ASSAPKEDRGRHEQY	TRBV6-1	TRBJ2-7
ASRVAGVTGELF	TRBV19	TRBJ2-2
SARGSGGYPGANVLT	TRBV20-1	TRBJ2-6
ASRRQVSQPQH	TRBV6-2/TRBV6-3	TRBJ1-5
ASSLYRTSESQY	TRBV28	TRBJ2-3
ASSRDSPSTDTQY	TRBV2	TRBJ2-3
ASRGTSGGSNNEQF	TRBV6-5	TRBJ2-1
ASSEFLSDSGTYEQY	TRBV25-1	TRBJ2-7
ASSLEGMMETQY	TRBV5-1	TRBJ2-5
ASSSDRAGVGELF	TRBV5-1	TRBJ2-2
ASSPRGRANTGELF	TRBV7-2	TRBJ2-2
ASSLVAVSTDTQY	TRBV5-6	TRBJ2-3
ASSLRNRGLTDGYT	TRBV7-2	TRBJ1-2
ASIWDGGPYNEQF	TRBV5-6	TRBJ2-1
ASSETGGYQETQY	TRBV5-1	TRBJ2-5
ASSSSSGRAYEQF	TRBV12-3/TRBV12-4	TRBJ2-1
ASSPRGEGFGEQF	TRBV6-1	TRBJ2-1